What follows describes a single T cell receptor beta chain. The data were taken from a study of cytomegalovirus exposure and HLA in healthy donors. The PCR employed 60 Vbeta primers together with 13 Jbeta primers. Assay used: immunoSEQ multiplex PCR; TCRdb lists only in-frame clones, some missing. Of about 96,000 clones in the sample, approximately 75% were seen once. This CDR3 is 15 amino acids long. Germline loops: CDR1 SGDLS, CDR2 YYNGEE. V shed 0 bases and J shed 1 base, with 10 bases lying between them. The sequence derives from a female donor in good health and CMV-seropositive. The chain couples TRBV9 to TRBJ2-5; D perhaps matches TRBD2 (7 bases). Material for sequencing was PBMCs. The CDR3 DNA reads as TGTGCCAGCAGCGTAGACGGGGGGCTCCAAGAGACCCAGTACTTC. Translation: CASSVDGGLQETQYF.